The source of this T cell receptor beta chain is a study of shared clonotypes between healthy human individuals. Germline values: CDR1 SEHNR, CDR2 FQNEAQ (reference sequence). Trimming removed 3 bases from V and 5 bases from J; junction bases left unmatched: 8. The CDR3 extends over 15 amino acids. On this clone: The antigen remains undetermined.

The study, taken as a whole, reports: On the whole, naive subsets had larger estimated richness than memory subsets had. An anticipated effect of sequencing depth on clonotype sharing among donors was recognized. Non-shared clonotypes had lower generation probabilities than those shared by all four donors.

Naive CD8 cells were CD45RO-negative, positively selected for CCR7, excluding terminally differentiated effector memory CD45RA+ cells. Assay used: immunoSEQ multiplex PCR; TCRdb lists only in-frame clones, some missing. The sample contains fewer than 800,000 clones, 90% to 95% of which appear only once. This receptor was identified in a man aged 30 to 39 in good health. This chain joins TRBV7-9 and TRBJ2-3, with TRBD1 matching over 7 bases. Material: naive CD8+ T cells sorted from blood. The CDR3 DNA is TGTGCCAGCAGCTTTCGTTGGCAGGGGGAAGATACGCAGTATTTT. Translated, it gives CASSFRWQGEDTQYF. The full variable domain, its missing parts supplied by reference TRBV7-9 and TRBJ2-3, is DTGVSQNPRHKITKRGQNVTFRCDPISEHNRLYWYRQTLGQGPEFLTYFQNEAQLEKSRLLSDRFSAERPKGSFSTLEIQRTEQGDSAMYLCASSFRWQGEDTQYFGPGTRLTVL.